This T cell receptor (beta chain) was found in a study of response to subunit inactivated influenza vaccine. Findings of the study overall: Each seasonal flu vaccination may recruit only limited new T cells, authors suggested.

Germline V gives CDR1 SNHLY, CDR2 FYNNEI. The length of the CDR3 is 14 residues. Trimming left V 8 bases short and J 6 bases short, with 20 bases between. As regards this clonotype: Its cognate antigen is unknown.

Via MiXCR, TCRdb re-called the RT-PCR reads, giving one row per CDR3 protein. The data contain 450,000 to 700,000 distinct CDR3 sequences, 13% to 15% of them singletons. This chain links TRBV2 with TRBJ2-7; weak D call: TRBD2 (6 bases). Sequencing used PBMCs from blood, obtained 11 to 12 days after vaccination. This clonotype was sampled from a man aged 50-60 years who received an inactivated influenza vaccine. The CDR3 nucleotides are TGTGCCAGCTACGATTTGTCGGGAGCTCTCGAGCAGTACTTC. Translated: CASYDLSGALEQYF.